This T cell receptor beta chain was found in a study of cytomegalovirus exposure and HLA in healthy donors. On the study more broadly: An earlier analysis found around 100 million unique TCR beta sequences from around 180 million T cells.

Deletions cut 4 bases from V and 10 bases from J, with 16 bases between. Germline-derived CDR1 and CDR2 are MGHRA and YSYEKL. The CDR3 loop spans 13 amino acids. Study-wide points: Specificity for CMV antigens was confirmed in vitro for a few of the CMV-associated chains.

On this clone itself: Its antigen is unidentified.

It was with 60 Vbeta and 13 Jbeta primers that the PCR ran. Sequenced by immunoSEQ multiplex PCR; TCRdb stores in-frame clones only, minus some. The sample lists 150,000 or so clones, 70% to 80% occurring once. The sequence derives from a woman aged 40-49 years in good health and CMV-seronegative. Sequences were obtained from PBMCs. The chain recombines TRBV4-1 with TRBJ1-1; possibly TRBD1 for D (5 bases). CDR3 DNA: TGCGCCAGCAGCCCGCCGGGGGACTTCGTAGCTTTCTTT. This encodes CASSPPGDFVAFF.